The present T cell receptor beta chain was sequenced within a study of lymphopenia after photon versus proton radiotherapy. Broader study findings: Authors raise, but do not show, better survival with proton therapy. Oligoclonal CD8+ Temra expansion after nadir drove photon patients' diversity drop. Under photons, naive T cells and diversity fell while effector/memory populations rose. A bigger post-nadir fall in TCR diversity correlated inversely with survival time in deceased patients.

Trimming stripped 0 bases from V and 4 bases from J, with 13 bases between. CDR3 length equals 16 residues. CDR1 and CDR2 (germline): SGDLS, YYNGEE. Comment on this clone: No antigen is known for it.

Clones were sequenced by immunoSEQ multiplex PCR, and TCRdb holds only the in-frame ones, with some missing. The table shows around 25,000 clones, with approximately 85% occurring only once. J is TRBJ2-2 and V is TRBV9; D is uncertain. The sequence was obtained from a man aged 30 to 45 with gastric cancer. The specimen was peripheral blood, collected from a patient treated with photon-based radiotherapy. The DNA of the CDR3 is TGTGCCAGCAGCGTAGGGGCTACTCGGTCCACCGGGGAGCTGTTTTTT. As protein: CASSVGATRSTGELFF.